This T cell receptor (beta chain) was sequenced in a study of blood T cell repertoires in COVID-19 (dated by TCRdb to 2020 to 2022). At the level of the whole study: Samples covering the acute and convalescent phases of COVID-19 were provided by collaborators in the United States, Italy and Spain. The prospective study material was composed of cDNA or gDNA derived from T cells, B-cell-depleted T cells, or PBMCs. Deeply sampled blood TCRbeta repertoires from subjects exposed to, actively infected with, or recovered from COVID-19 were included in the dataset. The repertoires were released in a freely available public database meant as a resource for research on the immune response to SARS-CoV-2. Samples were obtained from the ongoing ImmuneRACE study (first 160 participants) and from some 1,200 subjects provided by 6 global collaborators. Nearly every sample came with metadata listing a de-identified subject ID, COVID-19 status, age in years and sex. HLA class I and class II types, where available, came from metadata supplied by the sample provider rather than from assay-based typing.

Regarding this clone: Its antigen is currently not known. There are no base qualities to consult, and no much larger clone falls within one base.

The immunoSEQ Assay, a bias-controlled multiplex PCR, was used to amplify TCRbeta CDR3 regions from genomic DNA. The original methods were these. The number of nucleated cells in each sample was estimated by amplification of reference gene primers within the assay. To quantify the absolute abundance of each unique TCRbeta CDR3 rearrangement, sequence reads were collapsed and filtered. Productive Simpson clonality was computed per sample as the square root of Simpson's diversity index over productive rearrangements. TCRdb holds this immuneACCESS table with in-frame rearrangements only. Some clones are missing; in checked studies, unresolved V genes explain under half, and the rest has no known cause. V and J calls and clone size are given by that table; D and trimming were obtained from the DNA. Within this sample are around 250,000 clones, with roughly 84% of them counted one time only. Under 3.5% of the sample lies in the top ten.

The collaborating institutions used their own protocols to collect whole blood in K2EDTA tubes. Collaborator samples were shipped for TCRbeta analysis as frozen whole blood, isolated PBMCs, or DNA extracted from either sample type. The investigation overall reported the following: The quantity of clinical and demographic metadata differed by source and by participant and was supplied without curation.

Reading from cysteine to phenylalanine, the CDR3 counts 15 amino acids. Of the read, only the CDR3 DNA is kept; its 45 bases are in frame from base 1. The CDR1 and CDR2 encoded by the germline V gene (reference sequence) are LNHDA and SQIVND. V sheds 3 bases and J sheds 5 bases, leaving 14 bases between their ends. The receptor's source is a woman aged 18-29 years with acute or convalescent COVID-19. The material sequenced was peripheral blood. Here the chain combines TRBV19 and TRBJ2-1; the D segment could be TRBD1, given 5 matching bases. The base sequence is TGTGCCAGTAGTATTGTCCAGGGTGAGGACAATGAGCAGTTCTTC. Its protein product is CASSIVQGEDNEQFF.